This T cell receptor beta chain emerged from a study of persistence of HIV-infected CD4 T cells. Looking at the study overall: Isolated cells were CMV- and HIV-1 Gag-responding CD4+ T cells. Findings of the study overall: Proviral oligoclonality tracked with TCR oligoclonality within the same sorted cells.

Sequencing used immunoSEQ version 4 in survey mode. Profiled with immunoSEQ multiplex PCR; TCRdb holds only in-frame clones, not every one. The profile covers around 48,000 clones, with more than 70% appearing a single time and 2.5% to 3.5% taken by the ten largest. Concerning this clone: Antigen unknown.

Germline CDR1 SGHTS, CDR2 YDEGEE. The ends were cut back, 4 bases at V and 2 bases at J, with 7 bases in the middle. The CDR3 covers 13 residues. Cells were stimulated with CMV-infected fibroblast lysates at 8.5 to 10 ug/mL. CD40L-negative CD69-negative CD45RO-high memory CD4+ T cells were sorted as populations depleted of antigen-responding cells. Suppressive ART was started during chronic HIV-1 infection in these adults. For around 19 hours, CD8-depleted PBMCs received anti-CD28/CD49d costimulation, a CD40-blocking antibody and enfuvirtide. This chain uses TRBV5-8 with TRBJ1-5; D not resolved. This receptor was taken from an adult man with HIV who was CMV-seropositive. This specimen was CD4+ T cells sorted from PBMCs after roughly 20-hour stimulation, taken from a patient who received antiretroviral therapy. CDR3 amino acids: CASSNGGNQPQHF. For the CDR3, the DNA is TGTGCCAGCAGCAACGGGGGCAATCAGCCCCAGCATTTT.